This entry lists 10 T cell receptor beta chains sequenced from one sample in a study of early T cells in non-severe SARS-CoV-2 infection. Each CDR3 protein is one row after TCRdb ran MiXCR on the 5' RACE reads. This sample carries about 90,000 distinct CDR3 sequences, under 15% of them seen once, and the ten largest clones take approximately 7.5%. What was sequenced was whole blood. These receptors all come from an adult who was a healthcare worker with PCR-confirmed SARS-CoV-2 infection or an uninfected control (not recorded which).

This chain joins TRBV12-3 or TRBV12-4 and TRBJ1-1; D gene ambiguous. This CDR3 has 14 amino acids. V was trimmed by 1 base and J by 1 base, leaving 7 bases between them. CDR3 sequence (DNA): TGTGCCAGCAGTTTAGGGCGGGGGAACACTGAAGCTTTCTTT. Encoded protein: CASSLGRGNTEAFF.

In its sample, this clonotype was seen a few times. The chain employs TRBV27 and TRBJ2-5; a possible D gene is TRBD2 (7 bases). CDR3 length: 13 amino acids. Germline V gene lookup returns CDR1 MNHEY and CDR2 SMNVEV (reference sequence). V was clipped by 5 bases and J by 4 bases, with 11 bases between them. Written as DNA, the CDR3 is TGTGCCAGCAGTCCCGCGGGGGCAGAGACCCAGTACTTC. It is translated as CASSPAGAETQYF.

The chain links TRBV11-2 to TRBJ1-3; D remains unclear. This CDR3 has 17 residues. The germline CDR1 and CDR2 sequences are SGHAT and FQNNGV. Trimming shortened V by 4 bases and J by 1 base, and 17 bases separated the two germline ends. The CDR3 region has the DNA TGTGCCAGCAGCTACACTGTGGCTGCCGGATCTGGAAACACCATATATTTT. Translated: CASSYTVAAGSGNTIYF.

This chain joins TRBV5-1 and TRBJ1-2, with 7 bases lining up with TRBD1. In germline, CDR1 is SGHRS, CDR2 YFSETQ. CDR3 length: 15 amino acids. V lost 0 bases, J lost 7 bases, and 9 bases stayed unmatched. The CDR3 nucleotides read TGCGCCAGCAGCTTGGACCTGACAGGGATGGGTGGCTACACCTTC. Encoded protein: CASSLDLTGMGGYTF. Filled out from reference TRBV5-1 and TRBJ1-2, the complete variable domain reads KAGVTQTPRYLIKTRGQQVTLSCSPISGHRSVSWYQQTPGQGLQFLFEYFSETQRNKGNFPGRFSGRQFSNSRSEMNVSTLELGDSALYLCASSLDLTGMGGYTFGSGTRLTVV.

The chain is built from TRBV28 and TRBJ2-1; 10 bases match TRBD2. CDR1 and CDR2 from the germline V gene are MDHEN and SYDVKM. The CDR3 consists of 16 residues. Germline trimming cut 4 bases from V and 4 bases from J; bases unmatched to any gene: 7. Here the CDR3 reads CASSSFLAGEYNEQFF. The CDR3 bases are TGTGCCAGCAGTTCCTTTCTAGCGGGAGAGTACAATGAGCAGTTCTTC.

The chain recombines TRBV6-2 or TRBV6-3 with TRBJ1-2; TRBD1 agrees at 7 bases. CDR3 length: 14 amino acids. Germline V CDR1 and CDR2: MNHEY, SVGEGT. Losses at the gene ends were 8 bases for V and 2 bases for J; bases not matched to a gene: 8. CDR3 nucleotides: TGTGCCAGCCTACCGGGACAGACAAACTATGGCTACACCTTC. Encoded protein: CASLPGQTNYGYTF.

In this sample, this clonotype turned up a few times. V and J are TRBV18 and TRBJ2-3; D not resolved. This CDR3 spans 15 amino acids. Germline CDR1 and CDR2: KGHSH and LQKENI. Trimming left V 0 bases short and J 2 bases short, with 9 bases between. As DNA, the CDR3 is TGTGCCAGCTCACCACCTCAGGATTCCACAGATACGCAGTATTTT. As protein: CASSPPQDSTDTQYF.

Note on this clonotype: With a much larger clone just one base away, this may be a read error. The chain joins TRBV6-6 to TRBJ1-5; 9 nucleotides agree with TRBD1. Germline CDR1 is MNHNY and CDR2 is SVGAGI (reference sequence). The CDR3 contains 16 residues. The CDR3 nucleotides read TGTGCCAGCAGTCGGACAGGGGACCGGGGCAATCAGCCCCTGCATTTT. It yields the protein CASSRTGDRGNQPLHF.

Written as DNA, the CDR3 is TGTGCCACCAGTGATAGCGGGACCTACAATGAGCAGTTCTTC. Protein: CATSDSGTYNEQFF. V and J are TRBV24-1 and TRBJ2-1; 7 bases are shared with TRBD2. This CDR3 has 14 amino acids. Germline trimming cut 3 bases from V and 2 bases from J; bases unmatched to any gene: 0. The germline CDR1 and CDR2 sequences are KGHDR and SFDVKD.

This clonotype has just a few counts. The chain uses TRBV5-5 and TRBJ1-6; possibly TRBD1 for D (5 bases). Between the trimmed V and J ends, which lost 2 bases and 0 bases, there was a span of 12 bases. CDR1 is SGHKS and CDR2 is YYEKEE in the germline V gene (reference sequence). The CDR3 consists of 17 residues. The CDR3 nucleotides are TGTGCCAGCAGCTTCGGGGGGACGATCTCCTATAATTCACCCCTCCACTTT. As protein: CASSFGGTISYNSPLHF.